Presented here are 2 T cell receptor beta chains from one specimen sequenced in a study of PD-1 blockade in classical Hodgkin lymphoma. Assay used: immunoSEQ multiplex PCR; TCRdb lists only in-frame clones, some missing. Of 23,000 or so clones in the sample, more than 75% were seen once. As for time point: cycle 4 day 1 (C4D1), after five to seven weeks of nivolumab. Every one of the patients relapsed after autologous stem cell transplantation (brentuximab vedotin exposure was variable). The sequencing used peripheral blood mononuclear cells (PBMCs), collected before the fourth cycle of nivolumab. These receptors came from a human donor with classical Hodgkin lymphoma.

The chain joins TRBV30 to TRBJ2-3; D possibly matches TRBD1 or TRBD2 (5 bases each). This CDR3 spans 18 amino acids. Per germline, CDR1 GTSNPN and CDR2 SVGIG (reference sequence). The V end was cut by 2 bases, the J end by 6 bases, with 27 bases between. The CDR3 DNA is TGTGCCTGGAGTTTAAGACCTCGGGGCGCGGCCCCGGGGGATACGCAGTATTTT. As protein: CAWSLRPRGAAPGDTQYF.

The chain joins TRBV18 to TRBJ2-2; 13 nucleotides line up with TRBD2. CDR1 KGHSH and CDR2 LQKENI come from the germline V gene. The V segment lost 1 base and the J segment 5 bases; nucleotides outside the gene matches: 7. This CDR3 is built from 18 residues. The CDR3: CASSPQLAGGPSTGELFF. In DNA form, the CDR3 reads TGTGCCAGCTCACCACAACTAGCGGGAGGGCCGAGTACCGGGGAGCTGTTTTTT. Based on the CDR3 plus reference TRBV18 and TRBJ2-2, the full variable domain is NAGVMQNPRHLVRRRGQEARLRCSPMKGHSHVYWYRQLPEEGLKFMVYLQKENIIDESGMPKERFSAEFPKEGPSILRIQQVVRGDSAAYFCASSPQLAGGPSTGELFFGEGSRLTVL.